This paragraph reports one TCR beta chain. This sample is part of a study of blood T cell repertoires in COVID-19. Study at large: Samples taken during acute and convalescent COVID-19 were collected in the United States, Italy and Spain. PBMCs, B-cell-depleted T cells, or T cells provided the cDNA or gDNA that made up the material.

The CDR3 consists of 14 residues. Trimming stripped 3 bases from V and 4 bases from J, with 12 bases between. Germline V lookup: CDR1 MNHEY, CDR2 SVGAGI. In the original processing: Amplified reference gene primers provided the basis for estimating nucleated cell counts. Generated by immunoSEQ multiplex PCR, the TCRdb table keeps only in-frame clones and is missing some. The DNA gave D and trimming, while V, J and clone size come from that table. The data contain 250,000 or so clones, approximately 80% of them seen just once; the ten biggest clones take up 4.7%. The chain recombines TRBV6-5 with TRBJ1-2; D perhaps matches TRBD1 (5 bases). The sample was peripheral blood. The receptor was derived from a woman in her 70s with acute or convalescent COVID-19. This chain's CDR3 is CASSYQGVGYGYTF. CDR3 nucleotide sequence: TGTGCCAGCAGTTATCAAGGGGTAGGCTATGGCTACACCTTC.